Listed here are 26 T cell receptor beta chains from one sample, sequenced in a study of read filtering for tumor transcriptome and immune sequencing. From approximately 430 ng of RNA, a library with molecular barcoded alpha/delta and beta/gamma adaptors was made. TCRdb processed the reads anew with MiXCR; each CDR3 protein has one entry. This sample yields under 35,000 distinct CDR3 sequences, of which 15% to 20% are seen a single time; approximately 16% belongs to the top ten. The source material was a population of CD138-negative cells sorted from bone marrow. The receptors here all came from a donor over 35 with multiple myeloma.

The table lists this clonotype with many counts. The V gene is TRBV20-1, the J gene TRBJ2-1; TRBD2 matches at 8 bases. Germline CDR1 reads DFQATT; CDR2 reads SNEGSKA (reference sequence). The trim removed 3 bases at V and 8 bases at J, leaving 9 bases unmatched. The CDR3 sequence is 14 residues long. The CDR3, as DNA: TGCAGTGCTAGGCTAGCGGGTGGCTTGGATGAGCAGTTCTTC. Translation: CSARLAGGLDEQFF.

The table lists this clonotype with many counts. The rearrangement links TRBV5-1 to TRBJ1-4; D is unresolved. V lost 0 bases to trimming and J lost 6 bases, with 15 bases between them. The V gene's germline CDR1 is SGHRS and CDR2 YFSETQ. This CDR3 region has 16 residues. Here the CDR3 reads CASSLARGVGDEKLFF. The CDR3 region has the DNA TGCGCCAGCAGCTTGGCTCGTGGGGTGGGCGATGAAAAACTGTTTTTT.

Worth noting for this clonotype: One base away lies a much larger clone, so this may be a sequencing read error. This sequence joins TRBV2 and TRBJ2-4; TRBD2 aligns across 7 bases. The CDR3 length is 13 residues. Germline V CDR1 and CDR2: SNHLY, FYNNEI. DNA for the CDR3: TGTGCCAGCAGTCCAACTAGCGTTGACATTCGGTACTTC. It translates to CASSPTSVDIRYF.

This clonotype was recorded at least ten times. The chain combines TRBV12-3 or TRBV12-4 with TRBJ2-2, with 8 bases identical to TRBD2. The CDR3 consists of 14 residues. Trimming took 11 bases from V and 5 from J; bases not matched to a gene: 10. The CDR3 protein is CALGQRGSTGELFF. The CDR3 DNA reads as TGTGCCCTAGGCCAGCGGGGGAGTACCGGGGAGCTGTTTTTT.

The sample holds many counts of this clonotype. The chain uses TRBV12-3 or TRBV12-4 and TRBJ1-5; D is possibly TRBD1 (5 bases). This CDR3 region has 15 residues. V was cut by 3 bases and J by 1 base, with 10 bases left in between. CDR3 bases: TGTGCCAGCAGTTTTGGGGGTATGAGCAATCAGCCCCAGCATTTT. It is translated as CASSFGGMSNQPQHF.

By its share, this clonotype is medium-sized. The V gene is TRBV28, the J gene TRBJ2-3, with a tentative D call TRBD1 (6 bases). The V and J ends lost 7 bases and 3 bases respectively, with 17 bases between them. Germline values: CDR1 MDHEN, CDR2 SYDVKM. The CDR3 covers 15 residues. The CDR3, as DNA: TGTGCCAGCAAAAAGGCGGACAGAGAAACAGATACGCAGTATTTT. Protein product: CASKKADRETDTQYF.

This clonotype was observed many times. The gene calls are TRBV6-2 or TRBV6-3 and TRBJ2-2; no reliable D call. Germline loops: CDR1 MNHEY, CDR2 SVGEGT. V lost 4 bases, J lost 2 bases, and 8 bases lay in between. The CDR3 has 14 residues. CDR3 bases: TGTGCCAGCAGTTTGGACCAAAACACCGGGGAGCTGTTTTTT. It translates to CASSLDQNTGELFF.

About this clonotype itself: An end of the junction does not agree with germline; a read error may underlie this. The chain links TRBV7-8 to TRBJ2-2; weak D call: TRBD1 (5 bases). The CDR3 contains 16 residues. CDR1 is SGHVS and CDR2 is FQNEAQ in the germline V gene. The CDR3 nucleotides are TGTGGCAGCAGCCCCGGGCGGACAACGAACACCAGGGAGCTGTTTTTT. Encoded protein: CGSSPGRTTNTRELFF.

The rearrangement links TRBV10-3 to TRBJ2-5, with TRBD2 matching 8 bases. V lost 3 bases, J lost 5 bases, and 8 bases stayed unmatched. The CDR3 length is 15 residues. Germline loops: CDR1 ENHRY, CDR2 SYGVKD. The CDR3 sequence is CAISDSGTSGETQYF. Written as DNA, the CDR3 is TGTGCCATCAGTGACAGCGGGACTAGTGGGGAGACCCAGTACTTC.

The gene calls are TRBV28 and TRBJ2-5; D gene ambiguous. This CDR3 is built from 12 residues. Germline CDR1 is MDHEN and CDR2 is SYDVKM. V lost 6 bases and J 4 bases, leaving 9 bases between the germline ends. CDR3 protein: CASSLLRETQYF. The DNA of the CDR3 is TGTGCCAGCAGCCTCCTCCGAGAGACCCAGTACTTC.

In this sample, this clonotype turned up many times. The chain employs TRBV28 and TRBJ2-1; D perhaps matches TRBD1 (5 bases). Germline CDR1 MDHEN, CDR2 SYDVKM. Deletions cut 6 bases from V and 6 bases from J, with 12 bases between. The CDR3 loop spans 13 amino acids. In DNA, the CDR3 is TGTGCCAGCAGGCCAGGGTCTTTCAATGAGCAGTTCTTC. It specifies CASRPGSFNEQFF.

This clonotype came up many times. The chain uses TRBV10-3 and TRBJ2-1; 7 nucleotides agree with TRBD2. Looked up from germline, CDR1 is ENHRY and CDR2 is SYGVKD. J lost 9 bases, V lost 3 bases, and 8 bases had no gene match. The CDR3 sequence is 14 residues long. The CDR3 DNA reads as TGTGCCATCAGTGAACCCTACGGGAGGTCTGAGCAGTTCTTC. Encoded protein: CAISEPYGRSEQFF.

This clonotype came up many times. A read error may explain this, as a much larger clone is one base away. The genes are TRBV29-1 and TRBJ2-1; TRBD2 matches 8 bases. V was clipped by 4 bases and J by 9 bases; unmatched bases: 11. CDR3 length equals 14 residues. The V gene's germline CDR1 is SQVTM and CDR2 ANQGSEA. CDR3 DNA: TGCAGCGTTGCTTCCTCCGGGAGGGCCATTGAGCAGTTCTTC. Translation: CSVASSGRAIEQFF.

The J gene is TRBJ1-5, the V gene TRBV7-3, with D unclear. CDR3 length equals 14 residues. Per the germline V gene, CDR1 is SGHTA and CDR2 is FQGTGA. CDR3 DNA sequence: TGTGCAGCGGGTTCGGCAGTTAGCAATCAGCCCCAGCATTTT. As protein: CAAGSAVSNQPQHF.

Many counts were recorded for this clonotype. This chain links TRBV28 with TRBJ2-7; possible D gene TRBD1, 5 bases. Germline loops: CDR1 MDHEN, CDR2 SYDVKM. V was clipped by 3 bases and J by 5 bases, with 11 bases between them. The CDR3 consists of 13 residues. CDR3 sequence (DNA): TGTGCCAGCAGTTTTCTCGTGGGGCACGAGCAGTACTTC. Protein sequence: CASSFLVGHEQYF.

This clonotype has only a few counts. This sequence joins TRBV11-2 and TRBJ2-2; 8 bases are shared with TRBD2. The junction had 12 bases not matched to a gene; V was cut back by 6 bases and J by 0 bases. The CDR3 is 18 amino acids. The germline V gene encodes CDR1 SGHAT and CDR2 FQNNGV. The CDR3 nucleotides read TGTGCCAGCAGATTTTTACCGGGACTAGGGTCGAACACCGGGGAGCTGTTTTTT. This gives the protein CASRFLPGLGSNTGELFF.

The CDR3 sequence: CANNPNRVNEQFF. The CDR3 DNA reads TGTGCCAACAACCCCAACAGGGTAAATGAGCAGTTCTTC. The rearrangement joins TRBV7-8 to TRBJ2-1; maybe TRBD1 (6 bases). The ends were cut back, 10 bases at V and 7 bases at J, with 17 bases in the middle. The CDR3 runs to 13 residues. Germline V gene data show CDR1 as SGHVS and CDR2 as FQNEAQ.

This clonotype was recorded many times. The chain recombines TRBV2 with TRBJ2-1, with a tentative D call TRBD2 (5 bases). From germline, CDR1 is SNHLY and CDR2 FYNNEI. Trimming cost V 1 base and J 8 bases, with 6 bases left between them. CDR3 length equals 12 residues. The CDR3 loop reads CASSEVRDEQFF. The DNA for the CDR3 is TGTGCCAGCAGTGAAGTGCGGGATGAGCAGTTCTTC.

This clonotype was seen repeatedly, ten times or more. V gene TRBV20-1 combines with J gene TRBJ2-5; no reliable D call. Germline CDR1 is DFQATT and CDR2 is SNEGSKA (reference sequence). Deletions cut 4 bases from V and 0 bases from J, with 6 bases between. The CDR3 covers 12 residues. CDR3 region: CSAKRDQETQYF. The DNA for the CDR3 is TGCAGTGCTAAACGGGACCAAGAGACCCAGTACTTC.

In regard to this clonotype: Given a much more abundant clone one base away, this may be a read error. In DNA form, the CDR3 reads TGTGCCAGCAGCCGGGCCTCCCTTGAGCAGTTCTTC. This translates into CASSRASLEQFF. The chain combines TRBV4-2 with TRBJ2-1; D is uncertain. Looked up from germline, CDR1 is LGHNA and CDR2 is YNFKEQ. This CDR3 spans 12 amino acids. V lost 4 bases and J 9 bases, leaving 10 bases between the germline ends.

In regard to this clonotype: A much bigger clone sits one base away, suggesting this may be a read error. V usage is TRBV6-6 and J usage is TRBJ2-1; D is undetermined. V was shortened by 2 bases and J by 6 bases, with 8 bases between the two germline ends. The CDR3 has 13 residues. CDR1 is MNHNY and CDR2 is SVGAGI in the germline V gene (reference sequence). For the CDR3, the DNA is TGTGCCAGCAGTTACGTAGCAGTCAATGAGCAGTTCTTC. Translation: CASSYVAVNEQFF.

This clonotype was seen repeatedly, ten times or more. The chain is built from TRBV2 and TRBJ2-6; 8 bases are shared with TRBD2. Trimming took 6 bases from V and 4 from J; bases not matched to a gene: 14. The length of the CDR3 is 18 residues. Germline V gene lookup returns CDR1 SNHLY and CDR2 FYNNEI. DNA of the CDR3: TGTGCCAGCAGGGCGATCAGCGGGGGATCAAAGGGGGCCAACGTCCTGACTTTC. Amino acid sequence: CASRAISGGSKGANVLTF.

This clonotype was observed at least ten times. The genes are TRBV13 and TRBJ1-5; unclear D gene. The CDR3 is 13 amino acids. With 2 bases removed from V and 4 bases from J, the gap between germline ends came to 6 bases. Germline loops: CDR1 PRHDT, CDR2 FYEKMQ (reference sequence). The CDR3 bases are TGTGCCAGCAGCTTATCCGGTAATCAGCCCCAGCATTTT. It is translated as CASSLSGNQPQHF.

This clonotype was observed at least ten times. CDR3 in DNA: TGTGCCAGCAGCGAGACCACATTGAACACTGAAGCTTTCTTT. Protein: CASSETTLNTEAFF. The chain has TRBV9 and TRBJ1-1; D uncertain. Germline-derived CDR1 and CDR2 are SGDLS and YYNGEE. The CDR3 length is 14 residues. The germline V and J ends were trimmed by 3 bases and 0 bases, with 9 bases remaining between them.

This clonotype was counted only a few times. One end of the junction does not line up with germline, which may come from a read error. J is TRBJ2-3 and V is TRBV7-2; 8 bases align to TRBD2. CDR3 length: 12 amino acids. The V gene's germline CDR1 is SGHTA and CDR2 FQGNSA. The CDR3 spells CASSVAGDTQYF. CDR3 nucleotide sequence: TGTGCCAGCAGCGTAGCGGGGGATACGCAGTATTTT. The whole variable domain, filled in from reference TRBV7-2 and TRBJ2-3, reads GAGVSQSPSNKVTEKGKDVELRCDPISGHTALYWYRQSLGQGLEFLIYFQGNSAPDKSGLPSDRFSAERTGGSVSTLTIQRTQQEDSAVYLCASSVAGDTQYFGPGTRLTVL.

In this sample, this clonotype turned up many times. The J gene is TRBJ1-4, the V gene TRBV7-8; possibly TRBD1 for D (5 bases). The V gene lost 1 base and the J gene lost 8 bases, with 5 bases spanning the gap. Germline V gene lookup returns CDR1 SGHVS and CDR2 FQNEAQ. CDR3 size: 12 residues. The DNA for the CDR3 is TGTGCCAGCAGCTTAGGGGACGAAAAACTGTTTTTT. Translated: CASSLGDEKLFF.